A single T cell receptor beta chain is shown here with its context. Its target is not known. The junction departs from the called germline gene at one end, perhaps through a read error. From the reads, TCRdb called clonotypes with MiXCR, one entry per CDR3 protein. Of 680,000 or so distinct CDR3 sequences listed, approximately 33% are singletons. The entry originates in a study of T cell repertoires in cytomegalovirus infection. The wider study: Public signatures in TCR beta pointed to CMV infection and matching HLA type.

Germline loops: CDR1 SGHVS, CDR2 FNYEAQ. The CDR3 loop spans 16 amino acids. Sequenced material: cultured PBMCs, taken from culture after CMV antigen stimulation. This chain uses TRBV7-6 with TRBJ1-1; the D is unclear. The receptor comes from a human donor in good health (CMV status not recorded). Some clones in this sample may be carry-over from other donors' samples. CDR3 nucleotide sequence: TGTGCCAGCAGCTTAGGGGGAACGTACAAATACACTGAAGCTTTGTTT. This sequence encodes CASSLGGTYKYTEALF.